This T cell receptor beta chain was sequenced during a study of control samples from healthy donors and cancer patients. CDR1 is SGHAT, CDR2 FQNNGV, per germline. Trimming shortened V by 3 bases and J by 2 bases, and 16 bases separated the two germline ends. This CDR3 has 16 residues. Clones were read by immunoSEQ multiplex PCR, and TCRdb kept only the in-frame ones, dropping some. Among fewer than 85,000 clones listed, approximately 94% were seen once. The chain employs TRBV11-2 and TRBJ2-5; D gene uncertain. This TCR derives from a woman under 40 in good health. The sequencing sample was made of blood. DNA for the CDR3: TGTGCCAGCAGCTTGCTACAGTCACTCCTTCAAGAGACCCAGTACTTC. This sequence encodes CASSLLQSLLQETQYF.